These 12 T cell receptor beta chains originate from one sample sequenced in a study of tumor-infiltrating lymphocytes in primary liver carcinoma (dated by TCRdb to 2016 to 2017). Blood RNA was extracted from unsorted whole blood using TRIzol reagent, and germline DNA was obtained with the DNeasy Blood & Tissue kit. The run used an Illumina HiSeq 2500. Using a constant-region primer and ProtoScript II reverse transcriptase, TCRbeta-specific cDNA was reverse-transcribed from approximately 0.55 ug total RNA. TCRbeta libraries were built with three nested multiplex PCR rounds, a slightly modified ARM-PCR procedure. Multiplex TRBV1-TRBV30 forward primers and a Cbeta reverse primer were used in the first two PCR rounds, each of which was run for around 10 cycles. The public sequencing data were trimmed at Q25 with fastp and processed into clonotypes with MiXCR by TCRdb, which kept only in-frame beta chains. Every entry covers one CDR3 protein and lists the most common genes and DNA from its rows. The sample contains about 210,000 distinct CDR3 sequences, roughly 61% of them found a single time. The ten largest clonotypes hold about 7.1% of the sample.

The sequenced sample consisted of peripheral blood. Receptors were obtained from a woman aged 55-69 years with primary liver carcinoma and hepatitis B virus infection.

With regard to this clonotype: The germline gene is not matched at one end of the junction; a read error may be the cause. V usage is TRBV2 and J usage is TRBJ2-1; D is ambiguous. The germline CDR1 and CDR2 sequences are SNHLY and FYNNEI. The CDR3 consists of 13 residues. The CDR3 region is CASRQSSYSEQFF. Here the CDR3 DNA reads TGTGCCAGCCGCCAGAGCTCCTACAGTGAGCAGTTCTTC. Complete variable domain (other parts from reference TRBV2 and TRBJ2-1): EPEVTQTPSHQVTQMGQEVILRCVPISNHLYFYWYRQILGQKVEFLVSFYNNEISEKSEIFDDQFSVERPDGSNFTLKIRSTKLEDSAMYFCASRQSSYSEQFFGPGTRLTVL.

As regards this clonotype: The junction shows a germline mismatch at one end, possibly a read error. The chain recombines TRBV2 with TRBJ2-7, with 8 bases identical to TRBD2. The CDR3 is made up of 12 amino acids. The V gene's germline CDR1 is SNHLY and CDR2 FYNNEI. This CDR3 is CASRLADYDQYF. As DNA, the CDR3 is TGTGCCAGCAGACTAGCGGACTACGATCAGTACTTC.

This chain connects TRBV28 to TRBJ2-2; D not resolved. Looked up from germline, CDR1 is MDHEN and CDR2 is SYDVKM. The CDR3 runs 13 residues. The V and J ends lost 2 bases and 3 bases respectively, with 4 bases between them. CDR3 coding DNA: TGTGCCAGCAGTTTACCCCACACCGGGGAGCTGTTTTTT. It encodes CASSLPHTGELFF.

In the case of this clonotype: Being one base from a much bigger clone, this may be a read error. CDR3 nucleotide sequence: TGCGCCAGCAACCAAGAGACCGTGTCCCTCGGCGAGCAGTACTTC. Translation gives CASNQETVSLGEQYF. The chain recombines TRBV4-1 with TRBJ2-7; D is unresolved. The CDR3 has 15 residues. Germline-derived CDR1 and CDR2 are MGHRA and YSYEKL.

The rearrangement uses TRBV11-2 and TRBJ2-1, with a weak D call TRBD2 (6 bases). From germline, CDR1 is SGHAT and CDR2 FQNNGV. V was clipped by 5 bases and J by 4 bases, with 27 bases between them. The CDR3 spans 19 residues. CDR3 loop: CASSKHPVVRDSRYNEQFF. CDR3 DNA sequence: TGTGCCAGCAGCAAACATCCTGTAGTCCGGGACTCGAGATACAATGAGCAGTTCTTC.

Points on this clonotype: The CDR3 does not close with the conserved phenylalanine or tryptophan, likely indicating a read error. The J gene is TRBJ2-2, the V gene TRBV6-5, with 14 bases identical to TRBD2. V lost 4 bases and J lost 4; bases outside the gene matches: 8. Germline CDR1 MNHEY, CDR2 SVGAGI. This CDR3 contains 18 residues. The DNA for the CDR3 is TGTGCCAGCAGTTCGACTAGCGGGAGGGCCTGGTGCACCGGGGAGCTGTTTTTA. Protein sequence: CASSSTSGRAWCTGELFL.

On this clonotype: At one end, the junction sequence differs from germline, possibly due to a read error. The rearrangement joins TRBV7-9 to TRBJ1-4, with 7 bases lining up with TRBD1. This CDR3 spans 17 amino acids. Germline assignment: CDR1 SEHNR and CDR2 FQNEAQ (reference sequence). The CDR3 coding sequence is TGTGCCAGCAGCTTCTCAGGGGGTTTAAGAACTAATAAAAAACTGTTTTTT. Its protein product is CASSFSGGLRTNKKLFF.

This rearrangement joins TRBV11-2 to TRBJ1-2, with D unresolved. The germline V gene encodes CDR1 SGHAT and CDR2 FQNNGV. The CDR3 totals 12 residues. Trimming stripped 5 bases from V and 7 bases from J, with 11 bases between. As DNA, the CDR3 is TGTGCCAGCAGCCTAGCGGATTTTGGCTACACCTTC. Translating it yields CASSLADFGYTF.

This chain links TRBV5-6 with TRBJ1-5; 7 bases are shared with TRBD1. J was trimmed by 7 bases and V by 3 bases; bases with no gene match: 10. This CDR3 contains 15 residues. CDR1 and CDR2 (germline): SGHDT, YYEEEE. CDR3 region: CASSSGTATGQPQHF. DNA for the CDR3: TGTGCCAGCAGCTCCGGGACAGCCACTGGCCAGCCCCAGCATTTT. Based on the CDR3 plus reference TRBV5-6 and TRBJ1-5, the full variable domain is DAGVTQSPTHLIKTRGQQVTLRCSPKSGHDTVSWYQQALGQGPQFIFQYYEEEERQRGNFPDRFSGHQFPNYSSELNVNALLLGDSALYLCASSSGTATGQPQHFGDGTRLSIL.

As to this clonotype: Germline is not matched at one junction end, which may reflect a read error. The chain joins TRBV12-3 or TRBV12-4 to TRBJ2-7; TRBD2 is a possible D gene (5 bases). The CDR3 runs 13 residues. As DNA, the CDR3 is TGTGCCATCAGTTCGCCGATCGACTACGAGCGGTACTTC. This gives the protein CAISSPIDYERYF.

For this clonotype: One end of the junction varies from germline; a read error may be responsible. The chain links TRBV11-2 to TRBJ2-1; possible D gene TRBD2, 5 bases. CDR3 length equals 14 residues. Per the germline V gene, CDR1 is SGHAT and CDR2 is FQNNGV. The CDR3 sequence: CASSPFSRYREQLF. For the CDR3, the DNA is TGTGCCAGCAGTCCGTTCTCGAGGTATAGGGAGCAGCTCTTC.

This clonotype was counted a few times. The genes are TRBV24-1 and TRBJ2-1; TRBD2 is a possible D gene (6 bases). Trimming removed 3 bases from V and 10 bases from J, with 21 bases in between. The CDR3 sequence is 16 residues long. Per germline, CDR1 KGHDR and CDR2 SFDVKD. CDR3 coding DNA: TGTGCCACCAGTGATCCCCTTTCCGGGACTGGCCAGGAGCAGTTCTTC. Its translation: CATSDPLSGTGQEQFF.